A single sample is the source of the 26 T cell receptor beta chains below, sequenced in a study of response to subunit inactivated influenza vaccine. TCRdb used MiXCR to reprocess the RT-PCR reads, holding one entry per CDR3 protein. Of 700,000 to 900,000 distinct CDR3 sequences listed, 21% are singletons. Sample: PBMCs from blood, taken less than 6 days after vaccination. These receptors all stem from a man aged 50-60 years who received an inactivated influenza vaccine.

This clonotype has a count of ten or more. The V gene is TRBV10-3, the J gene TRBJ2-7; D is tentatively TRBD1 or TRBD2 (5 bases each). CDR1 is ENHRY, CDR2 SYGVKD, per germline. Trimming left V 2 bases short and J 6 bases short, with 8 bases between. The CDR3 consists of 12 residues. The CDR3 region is CAISEVRGEQYF. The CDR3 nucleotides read TGTGCCATCAGTGAGGTGAGGGGCGAGCAGTACTTC.

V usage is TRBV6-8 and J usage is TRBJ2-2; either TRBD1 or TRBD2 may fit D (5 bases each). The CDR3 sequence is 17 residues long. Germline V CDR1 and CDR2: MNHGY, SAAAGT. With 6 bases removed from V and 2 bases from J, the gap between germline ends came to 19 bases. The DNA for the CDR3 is TGTGCCAGCAGCGAGTCTCCGGGACGGAAAAACACCGGGGAGCTGTTTTTT. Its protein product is CASSESPGRKNTGELFF.

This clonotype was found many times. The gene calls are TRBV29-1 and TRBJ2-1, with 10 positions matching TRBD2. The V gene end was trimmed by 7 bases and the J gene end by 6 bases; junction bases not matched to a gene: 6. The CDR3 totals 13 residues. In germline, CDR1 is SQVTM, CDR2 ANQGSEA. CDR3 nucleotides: TGCAGCGGTTGGACTAGCGGTCGCAATGAGCAGTTCTTC. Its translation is CSGWTSGRNEQFF.

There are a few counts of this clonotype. The CDR3 nucleotides are TGTGCCAGCAGTTACGGGTACTTTAGCGGCAATGAGCAGTTCTTC. Amino acid sequence: CASSYGYFSGNEQFF. This rearrangement joins TRBV6-5 to TRBJ2-1; TRBD2 might be the D (6 bases). CDR1 and CDR2 from the germline V gene are MNHEY and SVGAGI. V lost 2 bases and J 6 bases, leaving 14 bases between the germline ends. CDR3 length equals 15 residues.

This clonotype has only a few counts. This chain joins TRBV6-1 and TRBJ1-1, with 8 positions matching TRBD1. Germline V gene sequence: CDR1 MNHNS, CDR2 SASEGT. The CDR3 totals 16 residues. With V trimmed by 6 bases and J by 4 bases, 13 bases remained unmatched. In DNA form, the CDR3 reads TGTGCCAGCAGACAGCTCCGGACAGGGAGTTTCACTGAAGCTTTCTTT. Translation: CASRQLRTGSFTEAFF.

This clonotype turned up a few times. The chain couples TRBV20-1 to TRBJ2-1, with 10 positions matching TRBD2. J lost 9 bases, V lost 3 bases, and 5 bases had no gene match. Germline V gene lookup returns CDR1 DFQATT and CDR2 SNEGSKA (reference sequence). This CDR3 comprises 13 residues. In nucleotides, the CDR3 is TGCAGTGCTAGCCCAGCGGGAGGGCTTGAGCAGTTCTTC. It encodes CSASPAGGLEQFF.

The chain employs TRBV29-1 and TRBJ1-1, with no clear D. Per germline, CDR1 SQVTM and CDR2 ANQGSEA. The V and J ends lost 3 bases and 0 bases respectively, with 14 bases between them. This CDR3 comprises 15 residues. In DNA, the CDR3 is TGCAGCGTTGAGGTTTCGGGGATTTTGAACACTGAAGCTTTCTTT. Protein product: CSVEVSGILNTEAFF.

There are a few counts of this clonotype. The CDR3 is CASIHGQGISQPQHF. DNA of the CDR3: TGTGCCAGCATCCACGGACAGGGCATCAGCCAGCCCCAGCATTTT. The rearrangement links TRBV28 to TRBJ1-5; 8 bases agree with TRBD1. Trimming removed 7 bases from V and 7 bases from J; junction bases left unmatched: 12. The V gene's germline CDR1 is MDHEN and CDR2 SYDVKM. The CDR3 totals 15 residues.

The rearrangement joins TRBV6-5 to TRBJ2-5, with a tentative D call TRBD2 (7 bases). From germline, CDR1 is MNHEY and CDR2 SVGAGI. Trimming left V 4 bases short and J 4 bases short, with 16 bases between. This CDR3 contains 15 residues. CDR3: CASSLRGPLGETQYF. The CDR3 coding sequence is TGTGCCAGCAGTTTGCGGGGGCCTCTGGGAGAGACCCAGTACTTC.

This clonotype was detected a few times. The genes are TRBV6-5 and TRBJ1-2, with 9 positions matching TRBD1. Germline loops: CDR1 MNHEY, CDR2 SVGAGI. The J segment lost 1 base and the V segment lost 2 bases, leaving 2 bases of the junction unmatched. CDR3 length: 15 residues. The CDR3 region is CASSYRQGGNYGYTF. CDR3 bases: TGTGCCAGCAGTTACAGACAGGGGGGTAACTATGGCTACACCTTC.

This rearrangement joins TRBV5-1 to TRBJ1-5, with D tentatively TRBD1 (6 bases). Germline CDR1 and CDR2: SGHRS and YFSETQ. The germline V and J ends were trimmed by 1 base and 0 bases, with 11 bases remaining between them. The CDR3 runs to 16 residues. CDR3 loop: CASSLSPGASNQPQHF. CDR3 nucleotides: TGCGCCAGCAGCTTGTCCCCGGGGGCTAGCAATCAGCCCCAGCATTTT.

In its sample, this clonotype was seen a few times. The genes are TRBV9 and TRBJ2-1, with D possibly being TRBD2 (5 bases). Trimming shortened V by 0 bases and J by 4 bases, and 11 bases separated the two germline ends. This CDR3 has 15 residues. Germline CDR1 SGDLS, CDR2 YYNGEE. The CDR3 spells CASSVVGDRYNEQFF. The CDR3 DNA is TGTGCCAGCAGCGTAGTGGGAGATCGGTACAATGAGCAGTTCTTC.

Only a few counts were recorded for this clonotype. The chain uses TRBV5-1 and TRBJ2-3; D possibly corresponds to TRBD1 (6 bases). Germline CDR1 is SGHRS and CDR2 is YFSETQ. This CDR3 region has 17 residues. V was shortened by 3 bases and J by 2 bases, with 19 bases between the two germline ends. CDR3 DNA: TGCGCCAGCAGCTCGACTCCCCAGGGGAGCTCCACAGATACGCAGTATTTT. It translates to CASSSTPQGSSTDTQYF.

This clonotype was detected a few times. The CDR3 reads CASSKGGSSGANVLTF. For the CDR3, the DNA is TGTGCCAGCAGCAAGGGGGGGTCCTCTGGGGCCAACGTCCTGACTTTC. The chain recombines TRBV2 with TRBJ2-6; D may be TRBD2 (7 bases). Germline V gene sequence: CDR1 SNHLY, CDR2 FYNNEI. CDR3 length equals 16 residues. The V and J ends lost 6 bases and 0 bases respectively, with 12 bases between them.

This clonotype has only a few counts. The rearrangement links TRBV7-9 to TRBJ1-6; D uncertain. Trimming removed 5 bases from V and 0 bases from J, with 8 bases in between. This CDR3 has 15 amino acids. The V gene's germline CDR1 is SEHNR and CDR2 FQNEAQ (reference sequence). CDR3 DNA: TGTGCCAGCAGCCAATCAGTCTCCTATAATTCACCCCTCCACTTT. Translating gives CASSQSVSYNSPLHF. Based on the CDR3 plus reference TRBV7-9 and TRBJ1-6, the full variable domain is DTGVSQNPRHKITKRGQNVTFRCDPISEHNRLYWYRQTLGQGPEFLTYFQNEAQLEKSRLLSDRFSAERPKGSFSTLEIQRTEQGDSAMYLCASSQSVSYNSPLHFGNGTRLTVT.

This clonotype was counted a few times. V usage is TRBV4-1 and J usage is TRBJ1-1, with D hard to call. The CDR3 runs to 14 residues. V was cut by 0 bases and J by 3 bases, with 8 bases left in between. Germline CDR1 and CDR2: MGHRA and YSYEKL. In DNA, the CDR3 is TGCGCCAGCAGCCAAGAAGCACTCTACACTGAAGCTTTCTTT. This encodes CASSQEALYTEAFF.

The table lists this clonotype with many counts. In DNA, the CDR3 is TGCGCCAGCAGCCAAGCAGGGGGAGGGACAGGGGTATATTCCGGGGAGCTGTTTTTT. Its translation is CASSQAGGGTGVYSGELFF. The chain recombines TRBV4-3 with TRBJ2-2, with 10 positions matching TRBD1. The V segment lost 1 base and the J segment 6 bases; nucleotides outside the gene matches: 14. The CDR3 extends over 19 amino acids. Germline V gives CDR1 LGHNA, CDR2 YSLEER.

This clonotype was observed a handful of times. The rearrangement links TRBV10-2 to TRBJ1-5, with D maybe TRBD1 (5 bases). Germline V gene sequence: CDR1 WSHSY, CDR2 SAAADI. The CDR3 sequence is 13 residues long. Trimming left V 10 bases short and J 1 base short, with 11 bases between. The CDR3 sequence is CATGAGSNQPQHF. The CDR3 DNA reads TGCGCCACCGGGGCAGGGAGCAATCAGCCCCAGCATTTT.

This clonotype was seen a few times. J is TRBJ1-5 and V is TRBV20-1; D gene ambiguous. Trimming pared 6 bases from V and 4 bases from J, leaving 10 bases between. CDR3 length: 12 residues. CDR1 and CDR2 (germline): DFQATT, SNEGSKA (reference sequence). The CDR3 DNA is TGCAGTGCCATTACAAAGAATCAGCCCCAGCATTTT. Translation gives CSAITKNQPQHF.

CDR3 in amino acids: CASSQDGQTVGSQPQHF. The CDR3 nucleotides read TGTGCCAGCAGCCAAGATGGGCAGACAGTCGGCAGTCAGCCCCAGCATTTT. The J gene is TRBJ1-5, the V gene TRBV4-2; D perhaps matches TRBD1 (5 bases). With 0 bases removed from V and 6 bases from J, the gap between germline ends came to 18 bases. CDR3 length: 17 amino acids. Germline lookup yields CDR1 LGHNA and CDR2 YNFKEQ.

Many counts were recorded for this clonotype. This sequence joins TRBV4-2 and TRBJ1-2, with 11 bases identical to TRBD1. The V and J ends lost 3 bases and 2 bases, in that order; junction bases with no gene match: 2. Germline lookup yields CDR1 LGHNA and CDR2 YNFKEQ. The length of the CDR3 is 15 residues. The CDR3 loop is CASSQGQGENYGYTF. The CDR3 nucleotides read TGTGCCAGCAGCCAGGGACAGGGGGAGAACTATGGCTACACCTTC.

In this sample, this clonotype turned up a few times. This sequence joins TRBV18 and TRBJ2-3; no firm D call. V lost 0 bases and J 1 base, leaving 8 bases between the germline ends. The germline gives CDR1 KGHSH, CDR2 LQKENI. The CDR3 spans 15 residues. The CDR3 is CASSPPSLRTDTQYF. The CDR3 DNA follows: TGTGCCAGCTCACCACCGAGCCTCCGCACAGATACGCAGTATTTT.

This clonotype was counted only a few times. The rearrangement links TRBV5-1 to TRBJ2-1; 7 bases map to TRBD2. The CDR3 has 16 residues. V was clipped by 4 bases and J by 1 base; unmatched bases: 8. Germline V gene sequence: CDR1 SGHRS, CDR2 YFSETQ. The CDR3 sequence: CASSKIWEGSYNEQFF. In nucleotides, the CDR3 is TGCGCCAGCAGCAAGATCTGGGAGGGGTCCTACAATGAGCAGTTCTTC.

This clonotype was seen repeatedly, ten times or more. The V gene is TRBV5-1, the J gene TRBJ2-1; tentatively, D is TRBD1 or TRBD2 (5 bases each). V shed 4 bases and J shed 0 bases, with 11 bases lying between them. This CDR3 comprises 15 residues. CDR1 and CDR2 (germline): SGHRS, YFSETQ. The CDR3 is CASSEGRSSYNEQFF. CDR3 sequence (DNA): TGCGCCAGCAGCGAGGGACGGAGCTCCTACAATGAGCAGTTCTTC.

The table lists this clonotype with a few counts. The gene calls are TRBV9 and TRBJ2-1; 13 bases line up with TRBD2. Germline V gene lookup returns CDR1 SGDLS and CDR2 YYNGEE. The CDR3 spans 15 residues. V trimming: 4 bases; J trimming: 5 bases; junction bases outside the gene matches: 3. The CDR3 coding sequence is TGTGCCAGCAGCACTAGCGGGGGGGCCGACAATGAGCAGTTCTTC. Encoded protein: CASSTSGGADNEQFF.

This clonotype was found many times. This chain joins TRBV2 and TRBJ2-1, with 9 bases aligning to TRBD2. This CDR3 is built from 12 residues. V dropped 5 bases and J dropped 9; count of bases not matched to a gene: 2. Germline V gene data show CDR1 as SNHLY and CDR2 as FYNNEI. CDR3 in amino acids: CASSLAGVEQFF. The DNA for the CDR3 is TGTGCCAGCAGTTTAGCGGGAGTTGAGCAGTTCTTC.